This T cell receptor (beta chain) came from a study of blood T cells in healthy people across ages. Notes on the study in general: Observed TCR beta diversity per million T cells went down as age went up. This fall followed a roughly linear course with age.

Primed by a sample-barcoded 5' primer and a J-beta primer mix, a second PCR proceeded for about 7 to 11 cycles. Each sample provided no less than 2.5 million CDR3-containing paired-end reads. Using its own MiXCR run on the 5' RACE reads, TCRdb lists one record per CDR3 protein. The data show some 780,000 distinct CDR3 sequences, about 56% seen once. Germline CDR1 is SGHDN and CDR2 is FVKESK. The CDR3 contains 18 residues. Note on this clonotype: Its antigen is currently unknown.

Isolated per sample were at least 7 million PBMCs. The chain employs TRBV14 and TRBJ2-7; 13 bases agree with TRBD2. The assigned J gene may be wrong: the sequence end matches TRBJ2-4 better. Sequenced input: blood. This TCR derives from a man aged 40-49 years in good health. This CDR3 reads CASSQGLGLAGTKNIQYF. CDR3 coding DNA: TGTGCCAGCAGCCAAGGGTTGGGACTAGCGGGGACCAAAAACATTCAGTACTTC.